The 8 T cell receptor beta chains in this list originate from one sample, sequenced in a study of blood T cell repertoires in COVID-19. The method was immunoSEQ multiplex PCR; TCRdb's version includes in-frame clones alone and lacks a portion of them. The repertoire holds 77,000 or so clones, with approximately 80% as singletons. Sequenced sample: peripheral blood. The receptors shown here come from a man aged 25 to 45 with COVID-19, enrolled during active disease.

V gene TRBV4-3 combines with J gene TRBJ2-3; 10 nucleotides line up with TRBD1. V trimming: 0 bases; J trimming: 4 bases; junction bases outside the gene matches: 4. CDR1 and CDR2 from the germline V gene are LGHNA and YSLEER. This CDR3 has 16 residues. The CDR3 region is CASSQDKGQGADTQYF. CDR3 coding DNA: TGCGCCAGCAGCCAAGATAAAGGACAGGGGGCAGATACGCAGTATTTT.

This sequence joins TRBV9 and TRBJ1-2, with 7 bases matching TRBD1. The J segment lost 2 bases and the V segment lost 4 bases, leaving 8 bases of the junction unmatched. CDR3 length: 15 residues. Looked up from germline, CDR1 is SGDLS and CDR2 is YYNGEE. The CDR3 is CASSPLPGQNYGYTF. The CDR3 bases are TGTGCCAGCAGCCCACTACCGGGACAGAACTATGGCTACACCTTC.

The chain has TRBV7-2 and TRBJ2-1; 7 bases fit TRBD1. Germline CDR1 is SGHTA and CDR2 is FQGNSA. The CDR3 contains 16 residues. Trimming cost V 5 bases and J 1 base; bases outside gene matches: 8. CDR3 loop: CASSPPRGLSYNEQFF. CDR3 coding DNA: TGTGCCAGCAGCCCCCCCAGGGGGTTATCCTACAATGAGCAGTTCTTC.

V usage is TRBV28 and J usage is TRBJ1-6, with D unresolved. The germline gives CDR1 MDHEN, CDR2 SYDVKM. Between the trimmed V and J ends, which lost 6 bases and 0 bases, there was a span of 9 bases. This CDR3 contains 15 residues. CDR3: CASRPGSSYNSPLHF. CDR3 sequence (DNA): TGTGCCAGCAGACCCGGGAGCTCCTATAATTCACCCCTCCACTTT.

V gene TRBV4-1 combines with J gene TRBJ1-2, with D maybe TRBD1 (5 bases). V was shortened by 6 bases and J by 6 bases, with 14 bases between the two germline ends. Germline CDR1 MGHRA, CDR2 YSYEKL. CDR3 size: 13 residues. CDR3 sequence reads: CASRKVGVDGYTF. CDR3 coding DNA: TGCGCCAGCAGGAAAGTAGGGGTTGATGGCTACACCTTC.

The V call is TRBV11-2, the J call TRBJ2-7, with 7 bases matching TRBD1. With 5 bases clipped from V and 2 bases from J, the junction kept 12 bases outside the gene matches. The CDR3 runs to 16 residues. Looked up from germline, CDR1 is SGHAT and CDR2 is FQNNGV. The CDR3 loop reads CASSPRQGSRAYEQYF. The CDR3 region has the DNA TGTGCCAGCAGCCCCCGACAGGGAAGTAGGGCCTACGAGCAGTACTTC.

This clone was seen just once. The chain has TRBV2 and TRBJ1-1; no reliable D call. CDR3 length: 11 amino acids. V shed 7 bases and J shed 1 base, with 4 bases lying between them. Per germline, CDR1 SNHLY and CDR2 FYNNEI. This chain's CDR3 is CASIRNTEAFF. The CDR3 coding sequence is TGTGCCAGCATCCGGAACACTGAAGCTTTCTTT.

This chain connects TRBV29-1 to TRBJ2-7; D possibly corresponds to TRBD1 (6 bases). The CDR3 sequence is 11 residues long. Deletions cut 7 bases from V and 4 bases from J, with 11 bases between. Germline lookup yields CDR1 SQVTM and CDR2 ANQGSEA. The CDR3 DNA is TGCAGCGCGGGCAGGGGATACGAGCAGTACTTC. This codes for CSAGRGYEQYF.